The 18 T cell receptor beta chains presented below share a single source sample, sequenced in a study of T cells in Graves' hyperthyroidism and ophthalmopathy. TCR beta CDR3 regions were amplified from RNA. When the TCR CDR3 underwent first-round RT-PCR, the HTBI primer set was used. TCRdb re-analysed the multiplex PCR reads in MiXCR, keeping a single row per CDR3 protein. The sample holds nearly 750,000 distinct CDR3 sequences; under 45% are singletons and the top ten take around 30%. Sequenced material: blood. These receptors came from a middle-aged woman with Graves' hyperthyroidism.

This clonotype was found many times. This sequence joins TRBV24-1 and TRBJ1-5, with TRBD1 identical over 8 bases. Germline V gene data show CDR1 as KGHDR and CDR2 as SFDVKD. The CDR3 has 16 amino acids. V dropped 9 bases and J dropped 1; count of bases not matched to a gene: 10. The CDR3 coding sequence is TGTGCCACCTACGGACAGGGCCTGCCGAGCAATCAGCCCCAGCATTTT. It specifies CATYGQGLPSNQPQHF.

The chain carries TRBV29-1 and TRBJ2-3; unclear D gene. V lost 4 bases to trimming and J lost 0 bases, with 14 bases between them. Germline values: CDR1 SQVTM, CDR2 ANQGSEA. The CDR3 spans 15 residues. The CDR3 is CSVGPIDSSTDTQYF. Here the CDR3 DNA reads TGCAGCGTTGGCCCGATAGATTCTAGCACAGATACGCAGTATTTT.

There are many counts of this clonotype. V and J are TRBV10-3 and TRBJ1-2; no firm D call. Trimming stripped 3 bases from V and 3 bases from J, with 5 bases between. CDR1 is ENHRY, CDR2 SYGVKD, per germline. The CDR3 is 12 residues long. CDR3 DNA sequence: TGTGCCATCAGTGACAGTGACTATGGCTACACCTTC. This sequence encodes CAISDSDYGYTF.

The rearrangement joins TRBV12-3 or TRBV12-4 to TRBJ1-2; 7 positions agree with TRBD1. V lost 9 bases, J lost 0 bases, and 16 bases stayed unmatched. The length of the CDR3 is 17 residues. The CDR3 region is CASSPDGTEIPNYGYTF. CDR3 sequence (DNA): TGTGCCAGTAGTCCCGACGGGACAGAAATTCCTAACTATGGCTACACCTTC.

The chain uses TRBV2 and TRBJ2-7; a possible D gene is TRBD1 (6 bases). The CDR3 sequence is 13 residues long. Germline-derived CDR1 and CDR2 are SNHLY and FYNNEI. V was shortened by 3 bases and J by 10 bases, with 16 bases between the two germline ends. CDR3 sequence reads: CASSEGALWAQYF. For the CDR3, the DNA is TGTGCCAGCAGTGAGGGGGCCCTTTGGGCCCAGTACTTC.

This clonotype was seen more than once but under ten times. This chain connects TRBV19 to TRBJ2-6; TRBD2 might be the D (6 bases). Germline V gives CDR1 LNHDA, CDR2 SQIVND (reference sequence). V lost 3 bases, J lost 0 bases, and 12 bases lay in between. CDR3 length: 17 amino acids. CDR3 bases: TGTGCCAGTAGTATGGGAGGAAGTTTCTCTGGGGCCAACGTCCTGACTTTC. Amino acid sequence: CASSMGGSFSGANVLTF. The whole variable domain, filled in from reference TRBV19 and TRBJ2-6, reads DGGITQSPKYLFRKEGQNVTLSCEQNLNHDAMYWYRQDPGQGLRLIYYSQIVNDFQKGDIAEGYSVSREKKESFPLTVTSAQKNPTAFYLCASSMGGSFSGANVLTFGAGSRLTVL.

This clonotype was observed a few times. The chain links TRBV28 to TRBJ2-5; 10 nucleotides align to TRBD1. Germline CDR1 reads MDHEN; CDR2 reads SYDVKM. J lost 2 bases, V lost 2 bases, and 5 bases had no gene match. CDR3 length: 16 residues. The CDR3 here is CASSLLLGQGQETQYF. The CDR3 coding sequence is TGTGCCAGCAGTTTACTGCTGGGACAGGGGCAAGAGACCCAGTACTTC.

The chain uses TRBV5-8 and TRBJ1-6; D unclear. The V end lost 5 bases, the J end lost 5 bases, and 11 bases lay between the germline ends. This CDR3 region has 14 residues. Per germline, CDR1 SGHTS and CDR2 YDEGEE. The DNA of the CDR3 is TGTGCCAGCAGTTCACGAAGGAATAATTCACCCCTCCACTTT. Translated, it gives CASSSRRNNSPLHF.

About this clonotype itself: An end of the junction does not agree with germline; a read error may underlie this. J is TRBJ1-2 and V is TRBV29-1; no reliable D call. CDR3 size: 11 residues. Germline loops: CDR1 SQVTM, CDR2 ANQGSEA. The CDR3 nucleotides read TGCAGCGTTGACGACGGGGTAGGGATTGCCTTC. This codes for CSVDDGVGIAF.

This clonotype turned up a few times. The V and J genes are TRBV20-1 and TRBJ2-7; weak D call: TRBD2 (5 bases). V was pared by 3 bases and J by 0 bases, with 15 bases between. The CDR3 consists of 15 residues. Looked up from germline, CDR1 is DFQATT and CDR2 is SNEGSKA (reference sequence). The DNA for the CDR3 is TGCAGTGCTAGGCGGTTCCGGGAAAGCTCCTACGAGCAGTACTTC. It yields the protein CSARRFRESSYEQYF.

A remark on this clonotype: This could be a read error, since a much larger clone is one nucleotide away. The chain joins TRBV10-3 to TRBJ2-5, with D hard to call. This CDR3 region has 13 residues. In germline, CDR1 is ENHRY, CDR2 SYGVKD. V lost 8 bases to trimming and J lost 5 bases, with 15 bases between them. CDR3: CAIGRALGETQYF. The DNA of the CDR3 is TGTGCCATCGGCCGAGCCCTAGGGGAGACCCAGTACTTC.

The chain employs TRBV12-3 or TRBV12-4 and TRBJ2-7; D may be TRBD1 (6 bases). V lost 6 bases to trimming and J lost 2 bases, with 14 bases between them. CDR3 length: 14 amino acids. The CDR3 bases are TGTGCCAGCAGGTCCTCACAGGGTCCCTACGAGCAGTACTTC. This encodes CASRSSQGPYEQYF.

This clonotype has ten or more counts. The gene calls are TRBV6-1 and TRBJ2-7, with a possible D match to TRBD1 (5 bases). The CDR3 has 17 amino acids. The V and J ends lost 4 bases and 3 bases respectively, with 22 bases between them. In germline, CDR1 is MNHNS, CDR2 SASEGT. This chain's CDR3 is CASSGTTLFGHSYEQYF. In nucleotides, the CDR3 is TGTGCCAGCAGTGGCACCACCCTATTTGGACATAGCTACGAGCAGTACTTC.

This clonotype has only one observation. This chain links TRBV5-1 with TRBJ1-3, with 9 bases lining up with TRBD1. J gave up 2 bases and V 4 bases, and 7 bases lay outside the gene matches. CDR3 length equals 16 residues. Germline CDR1 reads SGHRS; CDR2 reads YFSETQ. The CDR3 loop reads CASSPDGTGTGNTIYF. The CDR3, as DNA: TGCGCCAGCAGCCCCGACGGGACAGGGACTGGAAACACCATATATTTT.

The chain is built from TRBV2 and TRBJ2-5, with D perhaps being TRBD1 or TRBD2 (6 bases each). Trimming took 8 bases from V and 3 from J, leaving 16 bases between them. The CDR3 extends over 14 amino acids. Germline V gene data show CDR1 as SNHLY and CDR2 as FYNNEI. The CDR3 DNA sequence: TGTGCCAGCTATGTGTGGGGGGCGAAAGAGACCCAGTACTTC. As protein: CASYVWGAKETQYF.

Concerning this clonotype itself: One end of the junction is discordant with germline, which a read error may explain. The chain couples TRBV19 to TRBJ1-2, with unresolved D. CDR1 and CDR2 (germline): LNHDA, SQIVND (reference sequence). There are 12 residues in the CDR3. In DNA, the CDR3 is TGTGCCAGCAGTAGTTTAGGCGATGGCTACACCTTC. Its translation: CASSSLGDGYTF.

In regard to this clonotype: One end of the junction is discordant with germline, which a read error may explain. The chain uses TRBV12-5 and TRBJ2-5, with TRBD1 as a possible D gene (6 bases). CDR1 and CDR2 (germline): LGHNT, FRNRAP. The CDR3 has 14 amino acids. Written as DNA, the CDR3 is TGTGCTAGTGGTCTGGGGGCAGAGAAAGAGACCCGGTACTTC. It is translated as CASGLGAEKETRYF.

This clonotype was seen at least ten times. The rearrangement links TRBV29-1 to TRBJ2-5; 7 bases line up with TRBD1. Germline CDR1 reads SQVTM; CDR2 reads ANQGSEA. The CDR3 spans 13 residues. V trimming: 5 bases; J trimming: 1 base; junction bases outside the gene matches: 4. The DNA of the CDR3 is TGCAGCGTTTCCCGGACAGGCCAAGAGACCCAGTACTTC. This codes for CSVSRTGQETQYF. The complete variable domain, with remaining parts taken from reference TRBV29-1 and TRBJ2-5, reads SAVISQKPSRDICQRGTSLTIQCQVDSQVTMMFWYRQQPGQSLTLIATANQGSEATYESGFVIDKFPISRPNLTFSTLTVSNMSPEDSSIYLCSVSRTGQETQYFGPGTRLLVL.